Described below is a single T cell receptor (beta chain) sequence and its context. The antigen is not known. The data are from a study of T cells in localized non-small cell lung cancer. Study-wide findings and caveats: Appearance in adjacent lung was seen for a median about 59 of the top 100 tumor clones. The tumor had only one region sequenced, so heterogeneity remains possible. Tumor trailed uninvolved adjacent lung in T cell clonality, which peaked there.

Per germline, CDR1 SEHNR and CDR2 FQNEAQ (reference sequence). CDR3 length: 13 residues. V was pared by 5 bases and J by 3 bases, with 10 bases between. The method was immunoSEQ multiplex PCR; TCRdb's version includes in-frame clones alone and lacks a portion of them. The sample lists 90,000 to 95,000 clones; roughly 91% were seen once. V and J are TRBV7-9 and TRBJ1-2; a possible D gene is TRBD1 (5 bases). This TCR was recovered from a woman aged 35-70 years with stage II squamous cell lung carcinoma. Specimen: PBMCs, collected before any cancer treatment. The CDR3 bases are TGTGCCAGCAGCCGGGGAGGGGACTATGGCTACACCTTC. It specifies CASSRGGDYGYTF.